This TCR beta chain was found in a study of T-cell reconstitution after alpha-beta-depleted transplantation in children. Notes on the study in general: Once a year had passed after transplant, T-cell counts and diversity came mostly from newly produced T cells. Reported findings indicate that, about two months after transplant, alpha-beta T cells came from several hundred expanded clones, which were derived from non-depleted graft cells.

Unique molecular identifiers were incorporated into the prepared TCRbeta library. One entry per CDR3 protein results from TCRdb running MiXCR on the PCR reads. Of 85,000 to 120,000 distinct CDR3 sequences in the sample, roughly 7.2% are singletons; the top ten hold roughly 15%. On this clonotype itself: Its antigen remains unidentified.

Germline CDR1 and CDR2: MGHRA and YSYEKL. The CDR3 runs 14 residues. The V end lost 4 bases, the J end lost 4 bases, and 13 bases lay between the germline ends. The rearrangement links TRBV4-1 to TRBJ1-2; the D is unclear. The sample consisted of PBMCs, taken before TCRalphabeta/CD19-depleted stem cell transplant. This sequence was found in a boy aged 2 to 10 with acute lymphoblastic leukemia, due to receive a stem cell transplant. The CDR3 protein is CASSPGGGSYGYTF. The CDR3 coding sequence is TGCGCCAGCAGCCCCGGCGGAGGAAGCTATGGCTACACCTTC.